This is a list of T cell receptor beta chains from one sample in a study of Ad26.COV2.S vaccination and SARS-CoV-2 variants. The protocol was immunoSEQ multiplex PCR, while the TCRdb copy is restricted to in-frame clones and leaves out a portion. Among approximately 360,000 clones listed, 83% were seen once. The sequencing here drew on peripheral blood, taken in a trial of Ad26.COV2.S vaccine versus placebo. Every receptor here comes from a person aged 18 to 59 who received the Ad26.COV2.S COVID-19 vaccine or a placebo. Both conserved end residues are part of each CDR3.

>TRBJ2-3|TRBV3-1/TRBV3-2
CASSQTRRSTDTQYF
>TRBJ2-1|TRBV7-7
CASSLGRGRYNEQFF
>TRBJ2-1|TRBV5-1
CASSPLSGAGVREQFF
>TRBJ2-2|TRBV10-3
CAIKNRGGTGELFF
>TRBJ1-6|TRBV11-2
CASSPVRGPHGSPLHF
>TRBJ2-1|TRBV6-2/TRBV6-3
CASSYDVLREQFF
>TRBJ1-2|TRBV29-1
CSVGHDRNYGYTF
>TRBJ1-2|TRBV5-1
CASSLRGGAGFGYTF
>TRBJ1-1|TRBV9
CASSPTHTNTEAFF
>TRBJ2-1|TRBV30
CAWRHDWISFSYNEQFF
>TRBJ1-2|TRBV7-3
CASSLQPGWGYTF
>TRBJ1-2|TRBV11-2
CASSLDNPLYGYTF
>TRBJ2-1|TRBV6-2/TRBV6-3
CASSLTGKGSYNEQFF